What follows describes a single T cell receptor beta chain. As yet, its antigen is unknown. Naive CD8 isolation took CD45RO-negative cells positively selected for CCR7 and excluded terminally differentiated effector memory CD45RA+ cells. CDR3 length equals 13 residues. Germline V lookup: CDR1 MGHRA, CDR2 YSYEKL. V was pared by 2 bases and J by 9 bases, with 14 bases between. These data are taken from a study of shared clonotypes between healthy human individuals. Points from the study as a whole: As a rule, naive subsets had a larger estimated richness than memory subsets.

Every immunoSEQ plate was one replicate of a subset's evenly spread DNA. The table came from immunoSEQ multiplex PCR; TCRdb's copy has only in-frame clones and leaves some out. Of around 600,000 clones listed, roughly 98% are singletons. This sequence joins TRBV4-1 and TRBJ2-7; D unclear. The sample was naive CD8+ T cells sorted from blood. The sequence was obtained from a man aged 25 to 40 in good health. CDR3: CASSQYNSPGQYF. For the CDR3, the DNA is TGCGCCAGCAGCCAATATAACTCACCGGGGCAGTACTTC.